The present entry profiles one TCR beta chain with its context. The CDR3 length is 12 residues. Trimming cost V 2 bases and J 5 bases, with 7 bases left between them. CDR1 and CDR2 (germline): KGHSH, LQKENI. The record originates from a study of blood T cells in healthy people across ages. A second PCR of about 7 to 11 cycles used a sample-barcoded 5' primer and a J-beta primer mix. The study obtained at least 3 million CDR3-containing paired-end reads from every sample. In TCRdb, the 5' RACE reads were re-called with MiXCR into one record per CDR3 protein. The data show roughly 1.5 million distinct CDR3 sequences, 42% seen once.

The source material was blood. This chain joins TRBV18 and TRBJ2-7; D not resolved. The source is a woman between 18 and 29 years old in good health. CDR3 sequence reads: CASSPGVNEQYF. The CDR3 DNA sequence: TGTGCCAGCTCACCAGGGGTTAACGAGCAGTACTTC.